In this sample, the clone carrying this T cell receptor beta chain turned up many times. Antigen specificity is unknown. The sample comes from a study of CD8+CD57+ T cells in acquired aplastic anemia. Study-level background: The mean DNA yield obtained from sorted CD4+ and CD8+ cells came to roughly 3.4 ug.

For CDR3 and TCR beta VDJ profiling, genomic DNA was the template used. In TCRdb, the reads were re-called with MiXCR into one record per CDR3 protein. This table holds around 170,000 distinct CDR3 sequences, around half found once. In patients chosen for sequencing, flow cytometry had shown CD8+CD57+ cell expansion. In all patients, the disease was severe acquired aplastic anemia. Whole-study findings and limits: CD8+ Simpson's diversity in patients was not significantly different from that in controls.

This TCR derives from a human donor with aplastic anemia. Sequenced sample: sorted CD4+, CD8+, or CD8+CD57+ T cells (not recorded which) from PBMCs.

CDR3 region: CASSLGGSDSPLHF. CDR3 nucleotides: TGTGCCAGCAGCTTAGGGGGTTCTGATTCACCCCTCCACTTT. The chain links TRBV7-3 to TRBJ1-6, with a possible D match to TRBD1 (5 bases). V dropped 2 bases and J dropped 8 bases, with 10 bases sitting between them. Germline V gene lookup returns CDR1 SGHTA and CDR2 FQGTGA. This CDR3 has 14 amino acids.